Listed here are 25 T cell receptor beta chains from one sample, sequenced in a study of response to subunit inactivated influenza vaccine (dated by TCRdb to between 2018 and 2020). Library preparation was by RT-PCR. TCRdb names Illumina HiSeq 2500 as the instrument used. In-frame beta chains were kept once TCRdb had trimmed the public reads at Q25 with fastp and called clones with MiXCR. Duplicate CDR3 protein sequences are folded into a single record with the most common DNA and genes. This sample holds approximately 520,000 distinct CDR3 sequences; about 25% were observed only once. The ten largest make up 1.5% to 2% of the sample. Sequencing used CD4+ T cells sorted from PBMCs, obtained more than 4 days after vaccination. These receptor sequences come from a man between 45 and 60 years old who received an inactivated influenza vaccine. Donor details come from another sample of the same person, matched by shared clones.

The chain carries TRBV7-8 and TRBJ2-5, with 7 bases fitting TRBD2. Germline values: CDR1 SGHVS, CDR2 FQNEAQ. CDR3 length equals 16 residues. With 5 bases clipped from V and 3 bases from J, the junction kept 12 bases outside the gene matches. The DNA for the CDR3 is TGTGCCAGCAGCCTAAACAGCGGGACCCGAGAAGAGACCCAGTACTTC. Amino acids: CASSLNSGTREETQYF.

The V and J genes are TRBV7-2 and TRBJ2-7; D possibly corresponds to TRBD1 (5 bases). V was pared by 1 base and J by 4 bases, with 14 bases between. This CDR3 is built from 15 residues. The V gene's germline CDR1 is SGHTA and CDR2 FQGNSA. CDR3 coding DNA: TGTGCCAGCAGCTTAGTGTACGCAACAGGTTACGAGCAGTACTTC. It translates to CASSLVYATGYEQYF.

This chain joins TRBV20-1 and TRBJ1-4; D not certain. This CDR3 has 17 amino acids. Germline loops: CDR1 DFQATT, CDR2 SNEGSKA (reference sequence). CDR3 region: CCARDSAAPPTNEKLFF. Here the CDR3 DNA reads TGCTGCGCTAGAGATAGCGCAGCCCCACCAACTAATGAAAAACTGTTTTTT.

The chain uses TRBV28 and TRBJ2-1; D is unclear. Germline CDR1 and CDR2: MDHEN and SYDVKM. The CDR3 is 12 amino acids. The V gene lost 3 bases and the J gene lost 7 bases, with 7 bases spanning the gap. CDR3 nucleotide sequence: TGTGCCAGCAGTTTTATAGAAAATGAGCAGTTCTTC. It translates to CASSFIENEQFF. The entire variable domain, with the rest obtained from reference TRBV28 and TRBJ2-1, is as follows: DVKVTQSSRYLVKRTGEKVFLECVQDMDHENMFWYRQDPGLGLRLIYFSYDVKMKEKGDIPEGYSVSREKKERFSLILESASTNQTSMYLCASSFIENEQFFGPGTRLTVL.

The J gene is TRBJ2-1, the V gene TRBV7-2, with D perhaps matching TRBD1 or TRBD2 (6 bases each). The V gene's germline CDR1 is SGHTA and CDR2 FQGNSA. The CDR3 runs 16 residues. V lost 0 bases, J lost 3 bases, and 12 bases lay in between. CDR3 bases: TGTGCCAGCAGCTTAGCAGGGGGGATATTCTACAATGAGCAGTTCTTC. It codes for CASSLAGGIFYNEQFF.

This sequence joins TRBV7-8 and TRBJ2-1, with a tentative D call TRBD2 (6 bases). CDR1 and CDR2 (germline): SGHVS, FQNEAQ. The CDR3 has 16 amino acids. The V end lost 2 bases, the J end lost 4 bases, and 15 bases lay between the germline ends. This CDR3 is CASSLRMSAGYNEQFF. The DNA of the CDR3 is TGTGCCAGCAGCTTACGTATGTCGGCGGGATACAATGAGCAGTTCTTC.

This sequence joins TRBV6-2 or TRBV6-3 and TRBJ2-5; 9 nucleotides agree with TRBD1. The germline V gene encodes CDR1 MNHEY and CDR2 SVGEGT. The junction had 7 bases not matched to a gene; V was cut back by 6 bases and J by 5 bases. This CDR3 comprises 14 residues. CDR3 DNA sequence: TGTGCCAGCAGCCCCTTAGGGACAGGGGAGACCCAGTACTTC. Its translation is CASSPLGTGETQYF.

This clonotype was seen a few times. Relative to the germline gene, one junction end is altered; a read error may explain this. V usage is TRBV12-3 or TRBV12-4 and J usage is TRBJ1-1; a weak D match, TRBD1 (6 bases). The CDR3 consists of 12 residues. The CDR3 bases are TGTGCCAGCAGTCACCCCGTGGGGGCCGAGCATTTT. Amino acids: CASSHPVGAEHF.

The chain recombines TRBV7-9 with TRBJ1-5; the match to TRBD1 covers 9 bases. The CDR3 runs to 16 residues. CDR1 and CDR2 (germline): SEHNR, FQNEAQ (reference sequence). J was trimmed by 1 base and V by 5 bases; bases with no gene match: 6. In DNA form, the CDR3 reads TGTGCCAGCAGCAGCCTGGGACAGGGAAGCAATCAGCCCCAGCATTTT. Encoded protein: CASSSLGQGSNQPQHF.

The chain is built from TRBV3-1 and TRBJ1-1, with 10 bases fitting TRBD1. The CDR3 spans 13 residues. V trimming: 3 bases; J trimming: 9 bases; junction bases outside the gene matches: 4. Germline CDR1 and CDR2: LGHDT and YNNKEL (reference sequence). CDR3 DNA: TGTGCCAGCAGCCAGGGACAGGGGCTTCAAGCTTTCTTT. Encoded protein: CASSQGQGLQAFF.

The V call is TRBV12-3 or TRBV12-4, the J call TRBJ2-2; possibly TRBD1 or TRBD2 for D (6 bases each). Trimming left V 8 bases short and J 0 bases short, with 10 bases between. The CDR3 length is 14 residues. The CDR3 nucleotides are TGTGCCAGCGGGGGGACACCGAACACCGGGGAGCTGTTTTTT. Amino acids: CASGGTPNTGELFF.

This clonotype was detected only a few times. The genes are TRBV5-1 and TRBJ2-1, with D perhaps TRBD2 (5 bases). Trimming shortened V by 0 bases and J by 4 bases, and 11 bases separated the two germline ends. Germline V gives CDR1 SGHRS, CDR2 YFSETQ. The CDR3 runs to 15 residues. The DNA of the CDR3 is TGCGCCAGCAGCTTGGGGGGAGTCAGATACAATGAGCAGTTCTTC. Its translation is CASSLGGVRYNEQFF.

This clonotype was picked up many times. J is TRBJ1-4 and V is TRBV9; no firm D call. The CDR3 consists of 15 residues. Germline V CDR1 and CDR2: SGDLS, YYNGEE. The ends were cut back, 0 bases at V and 5 bases at J, with 11 bases in the middle. The CDR3 here is CASSVGVTLNEKLFF. The CDR3 DNA reads TGTGCCAGCAGCGTAGGGGTCACATTAAATGAAAAACTGTTTTTT.

This clonotype was picked up a small number of times. CDR3 nucleotides: TGTGCCACCAGTTTCAGTGGGGCACAAGAGACCCAGTACTTC. Protein product: CATSFSGAQETQYF. This chain connects TRBV24-1 to TRBJ2-5; the D gene is possibly TRBD1 (5 bases). Trimming left V 6 bases short and J 2 bases short, with 12 bases between. The germline V gene has CDR1 KGHDR and CDR2 SFDVKD. CDR3 length equals 14 residues.

This clonotype showed up many times. The rearrangement uses TRBV29-1 and TRBJ1-2; the D gene is possibly TRBD1 (6 bases). The germline V gene has CDR1 SQVTM and CDR2 ANQGSEA. This CDR3 spans 15 amino acids. Trimming took off 7 bases at V and 0 bases at J, with 18 bases between the two ends. The CDR3 protein is CSARTADRANYGYTF. CDR3 coding DNA: TGCAGCGCTCGGACAGCTGACAGAGCTAACTATGGCTACACCTTC.

The gene calls are TRBV28 and TRBJ2-7; D is perhaps TRBD2 (7 bases). This CDR3 region has 15 residues. Germline V gives CDR1 MDHEN, CDR2 SYDVKM. Trimming removed 8 bases from V and 2 bases from J, with 19 bases in between. CDR3 nucleotides: TGTGCCAGCGCCCGGTGGGGGGGGGCGACCTACGAGCAGTACTTC. It yields the protein CASARWGGATYEQYF.

V gene TRBV4-1 combines with J gene TRBJ2-5, with TRBD2 matching over 8 bases. CDR3 length equals 14 residues. The germline V gene has CDR1 MGHRA and CDR2 YSYEKL. Germline trimming cut 0 bases from V and 13 bases from J; bases unmatched to any gene: 10. In nucleotides, the CDR3 is TGCGCCAGCAGCCAAGATCCCGGGACTAGGTCGGTGTACTTC. Translating it yields CASSQDPGTRSVYF.

The rearrangement links TRBV25-1 to TRBJ2-3, with D perhaps TRBD2 (6 bases). Trimming took 2 bases from V and 4 from J, leaving 10 bases between them. The CDR3 spans 14 residues. The germline gives CDR1 MGHDK, CDR2 SYGVNS. The CDR3 region is CASSEGWGADTQYF. CDR3 bases: TGTGCCAGCAGTGAAGGGTGGGGGGCAGATACGCAGTATTTT.

This clonotype was observed a few times. This chain uses TRBV6-2 or TRBV6-3 with TRBJ2-5; TRBD1 aligns across 8 bases. V was pared by 2 bases and J by 3 bases, with 5 bases of the junction left unmatched. The CDR3 is 15 amino acids. Germline values: CDR1 MNHEY, CDR2 SVGEGT. CDR3 in amino acids: CASSYRRTGKETQYF. The CDR3 nucleotides read TGTGCCAGCAGTTACCGTCGGACAGGGAAAGAGACCCAGTACTTC.

This clonotype was recorded a few times. The chain joins TRBV9 to TRBJ2-4, with unresolved D. Germline loops: CDR1 SGDLS, CDR2 YYNGEE. The CDR3 runs to 14 residues. V lost 0 bases and J lost 7, with 11 bases in between. The CDR3 loop reads CASSVGRDGNIQYF. In DNA form, the CDR3 reads TGTGCCAGCAGCGTAGGAAGGGATGGGAACATTCAGTACTTC. Combining the CDR3 with reference TRBV9 and TRBJ2-4 gives the whole variable domain DSGVTQTPKHLITATGQRVTLRCSPRSGDLSVYWYQQSLDQGLQFLIQYYNGEERAKGNILERFSAQQFPDLHSELNLSSLELGDSALYFCASSVGRDGNIQYFGAGTRLSVL.

The chain combines TRBV20-1 with TRBJ2-5; D not resolved. The V end lost 1 base, the J end lost 2 bases, and 8 bases lay between the germline ends. The CDR3 loop spans 13 amino acids. The germline V gene encodes CDR1 DFQATT and CDR2 SNEGSKA (reference sequence). CDR3 residues: CSARGTVQETQYF. The CDR3 DNA is TGCAGTGCTAGAGGGACGGTGCAAGAGACCCAGTACTTC.

The chain employs TRBV9 and TRBJ2-1, with TRBD2 matching over 10 bases. CDR1 SGDLS and CDR2 YYNGEE come from the germline V gene. This CDR3 has 16 amino acids. The V segment lost 3 bases and the J segment 6 bases; nucleotides outside the gene matches: 9. The CDR3 nucleotides read TGTGCCAGCAGCGGATTGACTAGCGGGCTAATCAATGAGCAGTTCTTC. Its translation is CASSGLTSGLINEQFF. Full variable domain (remainder filled in from reference TRBV9 and TRBJ2-1): DSGVTQTPKHLITATGQRVTLRCSPRSGDLSVYWYQQSLDQGLQFLIQYYNGEERAKGNILERFSAQQFPDLHSELNLSSLELGDSALYFCASSGLTSGLINEQFFGPGTRLTVL.

This clonotype was seen a handful of times. This chain connects TRBV7-2 to TRBJ1-5; perhaps TRBD1 as D (5 bases). The CDR3 is made up of 14 amino acids. The germline V gene encodes CDR1 SGHTA and CDR2 FQGNSA. The V and J ends lost 5 bases and 6 bases respectively, with 14 bases between them. CDR3 region: CASSGTVGGQPQHF. The CDR3 nucleotides read TGTGCCAGCAGCGGAACTGTGGGGGGTCAGCCCCAGCATTTT. Supplemented by reference TRBV7-2 and TRBJ1-5, the full variable domain reads GAGVSQSPSNKVTEKGKDVELRCDPISGHTALYWYRQSLGQGLEFLIYFQGNSAPDKSGLPSDRFSAERTGGSVSTLTIQRTQQEDSAVYLCASSGTVGGQPQHFGDGTRLSIL.

This chain uses TRBV28 with TRBJ2-7; a possible D gene is TRBD1 (6 bases). V lost 4 bases and J 2 bases, leaving 15 bases between the germline ends. Germline assignment: CDR1 MDHEN and CDR2 SYDVKM. This CDR3 comprises 15 residues. CDR3 coding DNA: TGTGCCAGCAGTTCCTCCCTCGGGACAACCTACGAGCAGTACTTC. Protein: CASSSSLGTTYEQYF.

This clonotype appeared a few times. The chain combines TRBV5-1 with TRBJ1-1, with 7 bases lining up with TRBD1. The CDR3 spans 15 residues. J gave up 4 bases and V 4 bases, and 10 bases lay outside the gene matches. Germline V gene data show CDR1 as SGHRS and CDR2 as YFSETQ. The DNA for the CDR3 is TGCGCCAGCAGCGGTGCAGGGGGGAAGTTCACTGAAGCTTTCTTT. Translation gives CASSGAGGKFTEAFF.